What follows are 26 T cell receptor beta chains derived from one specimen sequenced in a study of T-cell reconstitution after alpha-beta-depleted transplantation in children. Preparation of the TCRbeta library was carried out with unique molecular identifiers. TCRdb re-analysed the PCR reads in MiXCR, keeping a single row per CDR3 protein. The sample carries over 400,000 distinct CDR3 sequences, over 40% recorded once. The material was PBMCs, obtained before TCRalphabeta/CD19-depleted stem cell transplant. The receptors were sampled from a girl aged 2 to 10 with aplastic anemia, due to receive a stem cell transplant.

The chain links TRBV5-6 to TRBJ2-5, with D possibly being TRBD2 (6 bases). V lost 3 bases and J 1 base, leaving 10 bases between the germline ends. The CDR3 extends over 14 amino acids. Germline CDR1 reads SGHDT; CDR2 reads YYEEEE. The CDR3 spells CASSSAGSQETQYF. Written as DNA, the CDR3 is TGTGCCAGCAGCTCTGCGGGGAGCCAAGAGACCCAGTACTTC. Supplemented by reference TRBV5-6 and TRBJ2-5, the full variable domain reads DAGVTQSPTHLIKTRGQQVTLRCSPKSGHDTVSWYQQALGQGPQFIFQYYEEEERQRGNFPDRFSGHQFPNYSSELNVNALLLGDSALYLCASSSAGSQETQYFGPGTRLLVL.

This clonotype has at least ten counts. The CDR3 sequence is CASSQETFSYEQYF. DNA for the CDR3: TGTGCCAGCAGCCAAGAAACATTCTCCTACGAGCAGTACTTC. The chain links TRBV3-1 to TRBJ2-7; D is undetermined. There are 14 residues in the CDR3. Trimming cost V 0 bases and J 0 bases, with 6 bases left between them. Germline-derived CDR1 and CDR2 are LGHDT and YNNKEL (reference sequence).

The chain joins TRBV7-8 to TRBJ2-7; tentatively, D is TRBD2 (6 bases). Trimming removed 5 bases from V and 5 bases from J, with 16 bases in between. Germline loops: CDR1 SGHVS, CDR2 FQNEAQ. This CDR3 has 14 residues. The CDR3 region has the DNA TGTGCCAGCAGCCTTAGAAGGTCGGGGGACGAGCAGTACTTC. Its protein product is CASSLRRSGDEQYF.

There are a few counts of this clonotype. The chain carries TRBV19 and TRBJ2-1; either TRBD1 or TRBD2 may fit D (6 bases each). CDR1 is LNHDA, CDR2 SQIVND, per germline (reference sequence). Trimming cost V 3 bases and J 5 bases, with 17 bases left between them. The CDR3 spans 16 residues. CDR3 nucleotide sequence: TGTGCCAGTAGTATTTCATCCAGGGGAGGCCACAATGAGCAGTTCTTC. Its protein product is CASSISSRGGHNEQFF. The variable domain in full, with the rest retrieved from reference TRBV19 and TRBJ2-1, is DGGITQSPKYLFRKEGQNVTLSCEQNLNHDAMYWYRQDPGQGLRLIYYSQIVNDFQKGDIAEGYSVSREKKESFPLTVTSAQKNPTAFYLCASSISSRGGHNEQFFGPGTRLTVL.

CDR3 nucleotides: TGTGCCAGCAGCTCAATTACCGGGACGGGGAACTACGAGCAGTACTTC. This translates into CASSSITGTGNYEQYF. This chain uses TRBV7-9 with TRBJ2-7, with D possibly called TRBD1 or TRBD2 (5 bases each). In germline, CDR1 is SEHNR, CDR2 FQNEAQ (reference sequence). V lost 4 bases and J 3 bases, leaving 19 bases between the germline ends. The CDR3 has 16 amino acids.

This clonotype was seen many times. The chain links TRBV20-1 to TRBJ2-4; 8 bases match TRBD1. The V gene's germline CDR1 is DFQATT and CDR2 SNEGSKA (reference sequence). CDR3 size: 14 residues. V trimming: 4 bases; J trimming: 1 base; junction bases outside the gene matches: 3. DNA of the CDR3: TGCAGTGCTACGACAGGGGCGGCCAAAAACATTCAGTACTTC. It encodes CSATTGAAKNIQYF.

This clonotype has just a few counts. The CDR3 loop is CASSPTDSYNEQFF. The CDR3 bases are TGTGCCAGCAGTCCAACGGACAGTTACAATGAGCAGTTCTTC. The rearrangement joins TRBV12-3 or TRBV12-4 to TRBJ2-1; possible D gene TRBD1, 6 bases. CDR3 length: 14 residues. V lost 5 bases and J lost 4, with 12 bases in between.

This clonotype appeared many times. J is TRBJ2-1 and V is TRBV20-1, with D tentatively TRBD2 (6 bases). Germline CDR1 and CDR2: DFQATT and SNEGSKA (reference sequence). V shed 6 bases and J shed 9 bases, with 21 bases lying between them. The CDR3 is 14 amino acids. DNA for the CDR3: TGCAGTGCCCTCCCGATAGTGGACTATAGTGAGCAGTTCTTC. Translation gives CSALPIVDYSEQFF.

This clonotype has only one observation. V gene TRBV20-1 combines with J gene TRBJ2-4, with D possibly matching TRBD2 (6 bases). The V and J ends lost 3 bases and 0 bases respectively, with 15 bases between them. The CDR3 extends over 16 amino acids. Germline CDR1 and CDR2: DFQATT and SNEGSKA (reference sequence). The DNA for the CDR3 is TGCAGTGCTAGTCTAGTCATGCGGGAAGCCAAAAACATTCAGTACTTC. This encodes CSASLVMREAKNIQYF.

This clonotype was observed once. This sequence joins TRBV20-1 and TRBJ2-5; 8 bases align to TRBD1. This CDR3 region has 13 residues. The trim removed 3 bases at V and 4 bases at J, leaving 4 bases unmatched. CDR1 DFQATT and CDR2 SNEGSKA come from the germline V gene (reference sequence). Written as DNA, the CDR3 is TGCAGTGCTAGCAAGACAGGGGCAGAGACCCAGTACTTC. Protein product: CSASKTGAETQYF.

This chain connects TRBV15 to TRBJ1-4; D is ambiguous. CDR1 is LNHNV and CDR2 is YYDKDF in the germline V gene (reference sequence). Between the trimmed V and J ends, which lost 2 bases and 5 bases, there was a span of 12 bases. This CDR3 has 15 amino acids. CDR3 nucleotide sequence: TGTGCCACCAGCAGAAGATCAGCAGTGAATGAAAAACTGTTTTTT. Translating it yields CATSRRSAVNEKLFF. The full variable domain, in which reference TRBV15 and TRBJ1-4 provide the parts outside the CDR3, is DAMVIQNPRYQVTQFGKPVTLSCSQTLNHNVMYWYQQKSSQAPKLLFHYYDKDFNNEADTPDNFQSRRPNTSFCFLDIRSPGLGDTAMYLCATSRRSAVNEKLFFGSGTQLSVL.

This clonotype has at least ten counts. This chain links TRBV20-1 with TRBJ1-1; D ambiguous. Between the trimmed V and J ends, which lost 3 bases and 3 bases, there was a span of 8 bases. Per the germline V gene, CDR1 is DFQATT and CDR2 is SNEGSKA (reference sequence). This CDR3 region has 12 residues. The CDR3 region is CSASSSYTEAFF. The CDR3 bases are TGCAGTGCTAGTTCGAGCTACACTGAAGCTTTCTTT.

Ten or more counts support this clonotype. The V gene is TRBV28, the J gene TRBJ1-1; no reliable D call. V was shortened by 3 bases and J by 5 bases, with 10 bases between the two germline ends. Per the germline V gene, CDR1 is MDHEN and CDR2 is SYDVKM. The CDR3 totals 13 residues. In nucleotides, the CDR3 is TGTGCCAGCAGTTTCACGCGTGGGACTGAAGCTTTCTTT. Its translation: CASSFTRGTEAFF.

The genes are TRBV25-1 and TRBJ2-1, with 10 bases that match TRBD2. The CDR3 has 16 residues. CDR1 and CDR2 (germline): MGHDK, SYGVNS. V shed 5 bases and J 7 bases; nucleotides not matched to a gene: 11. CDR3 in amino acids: CASSLQSGRAENEQFF. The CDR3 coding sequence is TGTGCCAGCAGTCTACAGAGCGGGAGGGCCGAGAATGAGCAGTTCTTC. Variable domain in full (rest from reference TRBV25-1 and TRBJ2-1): EADIYQTPRYLVIGTGKKITLECSQTMGHDKMYWYQQDPGMELHLIHYSYGVNSTEKGDLSSESTVSRIRTEHFPLTLESARPSHTSQYLCASSLQSGRAENEQFFGPGTRLTVL.

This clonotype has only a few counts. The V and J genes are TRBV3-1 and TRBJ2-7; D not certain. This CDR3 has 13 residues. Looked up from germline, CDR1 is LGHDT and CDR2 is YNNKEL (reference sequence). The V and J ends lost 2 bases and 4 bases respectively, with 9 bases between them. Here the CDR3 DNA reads TGTGCCAGCAGCCAACCTACTGGGTACGAGCAGTACTTC. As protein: CASSQPTGYEQYF.

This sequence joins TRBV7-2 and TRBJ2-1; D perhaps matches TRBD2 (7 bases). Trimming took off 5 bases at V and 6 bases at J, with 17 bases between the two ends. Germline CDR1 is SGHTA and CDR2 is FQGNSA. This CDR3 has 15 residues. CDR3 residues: CASSLKGGGGNEQFF. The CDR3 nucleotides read TGTGCCAGCAGCCTCAAGGGGGGGGGCGGCAATGAGCAGTTCTTC.

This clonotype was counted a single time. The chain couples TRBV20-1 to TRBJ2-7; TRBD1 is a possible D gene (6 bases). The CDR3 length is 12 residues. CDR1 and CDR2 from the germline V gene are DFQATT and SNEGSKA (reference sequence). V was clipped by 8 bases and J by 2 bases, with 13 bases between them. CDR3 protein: CSIRTAPYEQYF. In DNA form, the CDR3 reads TGCAGTATCCGGACAGCGCCCTACGAGCAGTACTTC.

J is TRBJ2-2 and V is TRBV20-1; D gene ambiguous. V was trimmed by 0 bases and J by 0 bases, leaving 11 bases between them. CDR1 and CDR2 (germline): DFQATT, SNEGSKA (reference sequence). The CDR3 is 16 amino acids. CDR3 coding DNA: TGCAGTGCTAGAGATTCTAAGACCCCGAACACCGGGGAGCTGTTTTTT. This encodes CSARDSKTPNTGELFF.

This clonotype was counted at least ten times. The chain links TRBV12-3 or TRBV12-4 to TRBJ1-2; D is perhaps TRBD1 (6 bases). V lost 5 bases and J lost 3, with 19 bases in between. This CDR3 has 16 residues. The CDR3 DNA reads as TGTGCCAGCAGTCCGCAAAGGGGGGCTAGGGACTATGGCTACACCTTC. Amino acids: CASSPQRGARDYGYTF.

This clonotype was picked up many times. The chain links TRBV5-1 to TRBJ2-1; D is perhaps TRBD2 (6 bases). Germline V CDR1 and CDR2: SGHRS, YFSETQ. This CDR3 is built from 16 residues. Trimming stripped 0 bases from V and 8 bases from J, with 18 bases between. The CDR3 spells CASSLVAGGPNYEQFF. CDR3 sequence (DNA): TGCGCCAGCAGCTTGGTAGCTGGAGGGCCTAACTATGAGCAGTTCTTC.

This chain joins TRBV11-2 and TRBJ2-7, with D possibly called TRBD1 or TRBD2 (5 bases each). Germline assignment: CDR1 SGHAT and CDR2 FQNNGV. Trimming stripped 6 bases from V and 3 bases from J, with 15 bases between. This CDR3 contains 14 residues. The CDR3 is CASRRTGTGYEQYF. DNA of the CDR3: TGTGCCAGCAGAAGAACCGGGACGGGCTACGAGCAGTACTTC.

The CDR3 DNA reads TGCGCCAGCAGGGGGAAGGAGGGGACGTCCTACAATGAGCAGTTCTTC. Protein sequence: CASRGKEGTSYNEQFF. The chain joins TRBV10-2 to TRBJ2-1; possibly TRBD2 for D (6 bases). The CDR3 runs to 16 residues. V was pared by 6 bases and J by 1 base, with 16 bases between. CDR1 and CDR2 from the germline V gene are WSHSY and SAAADI.

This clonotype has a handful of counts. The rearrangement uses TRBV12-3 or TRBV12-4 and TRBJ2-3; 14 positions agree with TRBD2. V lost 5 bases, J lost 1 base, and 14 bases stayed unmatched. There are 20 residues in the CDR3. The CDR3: CASSPYRPTSGGGRTDTQYF. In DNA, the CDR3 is TGTGCCAGCAGTCCCTACCGCCCGACTAGCGGGGGGGGGCGCACAGATACGCAGTATTTT.

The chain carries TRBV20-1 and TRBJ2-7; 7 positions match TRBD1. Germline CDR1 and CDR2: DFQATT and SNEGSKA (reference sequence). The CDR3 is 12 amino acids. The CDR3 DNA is TGCAGGGGGGCTGGGGACAGCCACGAGCAGTACTTC. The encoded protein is CRGAGDSHEQYF.

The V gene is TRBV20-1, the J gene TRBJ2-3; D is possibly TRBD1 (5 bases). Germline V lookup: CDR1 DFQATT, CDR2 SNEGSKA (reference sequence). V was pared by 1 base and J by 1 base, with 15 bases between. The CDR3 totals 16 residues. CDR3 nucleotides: TGCAGTGCTAGAGGGAGCCTCAGGGTGGGCACAGATACGCAGTATTTT. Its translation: CSARGSLRVGTDTQYF.

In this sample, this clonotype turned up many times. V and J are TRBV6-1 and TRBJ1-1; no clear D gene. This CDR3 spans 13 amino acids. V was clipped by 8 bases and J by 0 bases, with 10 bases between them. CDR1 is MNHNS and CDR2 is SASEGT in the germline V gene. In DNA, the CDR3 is TGTGCCAGCTGTGCGGGAGTGAACACTGAAGCTTTCTTT. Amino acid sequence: CASCAGVNTEAFF.